The clone carrying this T cell receptor beta chain is a singleton in its sample. The same CDR3 can be traced to other DNA sequences in this sample. Profiling relied on immunoSEQ multiplex PCR, and the TCRdb table lists in-frame clones only, not all of them. The table lists roughly 810,000 clones, about 97% of them singletons. CDR3 size: 13 residues. Trimming took 1 base from V and 3 from J, leaving 7 bases between them. CDR1 and CDR2 (germline): SGHNT, YENEEA. This record comes from a study of shared clonotypes between healthy human individuals. Terminally differentiated effector memory CD45RA+ cells were excluded from the naive CD8 cells, which were CD45RO-negative and positively selected for CCR7.

Sequenced sample: naive CD8+ T cells sorted from blood. The V call is TRBV11-3, the J call TRBJ2-7; D remains unclear. The receptor was derived from a man in his thirties or forties in good health. CDR3 sequence: CASSLVVGYEQYF. The DNA for the CDR3 is TGTGCCAGCAGCTTAGTAGTCGGCTACGAGCAGTACTTC.